This T cell receptor beta chain appears in the sequencing data of a study of T cell responses to AZD1222 COVID-19 vaccine. Sequenced by immunoSEQ multiplex PCR; TCRdb stores in-frame clones only, minus some. Among 100,000 to 150,000 clones listed, approximately 88% were seen once. In the case of this clone: What it binds is unknown.

General study results and limits: Spike as a whole was targeted by vaccine-associated CD4 TCRs, dominant at 160-218 and 743-854.

Per germline, CDR1 MNHEY and CDR2 SVGAGI. CDR3 size: 14 residues. Trimming pared 3 bases from V and 2 bases from J, leaving 10 bases between. The source was peripheral blood, collected on day 0 of AZD1222 vaccination. The chain links TRBV6-5 to TRBJ1-1; D is unresolved. The sequence was obtained from an adult in good health. This CDR3 is CASSYRQTNTEAFF. In DNA, the CDR3 is TGTGCCAGCAGTTATCGGCAGACAAACACTGAAGCTTTCTTT.